The 29 T cell receptor beta chains listed next were all sequenced from one sample in a study of shared clonotypes between healthy human individuals. CD45RO-negative, CCR7-selected cells formed the naive CD8 fraction, which excluded terminally differentiated effector memory CD45RA+ cells. Profiled with immunoSEQ multiplex PCR; TCRdb holds only in-frame clones, not every one. The sample lists under 1 million clones, around 93% occurring once. Specimen: naive CD8+ T cells sorted from blood. The receptors come from a man aged 25 to 45 in good health.

The chain recombines TRBV28 with TRBJ1-5, with a possible D match to TRBD1 (5 bases). The CDR3 is 10 amino acids. The germline CDR1 and CDR2 sequences are MDHEN and SYDVKM. Trimming took off 9 bases at V and 9 bases at J, with 9 bases between the two ends. This CDR3 reads CARGERPQHF. The CDR3 nucleotides are TGTGCCAGGGGGGAGCGGCCCCAGCATTTT. The full variable domain, in which reference TRBV28 and TRBJ1-5 provide the parts outside the CDR3, is DVKVTQSSRYLVKRTGEKVFLECVQDMDHENMFWYRQDPGLGLRLIYFSYDVKMKEKGDIPEGYSVSREKKERFSLILESASTNQTSMYLCARGERPQHFGDGTRLSIL.

The chain recombines TRBV27 with TRBJ2-2; TRBD1 might be the D (5 bases). Germline values: CDR1 MNHEY, CDR2 SMNVEV (reference sequence). V lost 7 bases and J lost 3, with 6 bases in between. The CDR3 runs 12 residues. CDR3 coding DNA: TGTGCCAGCATGGGGCACACCGGGGAGCTGTTTTTT. It codes for CASMGHTGELFF.

V gene TRBV4-1 combines with J gene TRBJ1-1; the match to TRBD1 covers 10 bases. The CDR3 extends over 15 amino acids. Unmatched junction bases numbered 7, after V lost 4 bases and J lost 5 bases. Germline CDR1 MGHRA, CDR2 YSYEKL. The CDR3 bases are TGCGCCAGCAGCCCCCTCGGACAGGGGGAAACTGAAGCTTTCTTT. It codes for CASSPLGQGETEAFF.

The V call is TRBV4-2, the J call TRBJ2-3, with D tentatively TRBD1 (6 bases). The CDR3 runs 16 residues. Trimming took off 2 bases at V and 0 bases at J, with 12 bases between the two ends. CDR1 is LGHNA, CDR2 YNFKEQ, per germline. CDR3 sequence reads: CASSQQGFVSTDTQYF. DNA of the CDR3: TGTGCCAGCAGCCAACAGGGGTTCGTTAGCACAGATACGCAGTATTTT.

The chain has TRBV27 and TRBJ2-6, with no clear D. The CDR3 totals 13 residues. The V and J ends lost 4 bases and 4 bases respectively, with 5 bases between them. Germline values: CDR1 MNHEY, CDR2 SMNVEV (reference sequence). DNA for the CDR3: TGTGCCAGCAGTTCCGGGGGGGCCAACGTCCTGACTTTC. Protein product: CASSSGGANVLTF.

The genes are TRBV29-1 and TRBJ1-1, with TRBD1 matching 7 bases. The trim removed 1 base at V and 1 base at J, leaving 3 bases unmatched. Germline V gene lookup returns CDR1 SQVTM and CDR2 ANQGSEA. The CDR3 extends over 14 amino acids. CDR3: CSVEGQGSNTEAFF. CDR3 in DNA: TGCAGCGTTGAAGGACAGGGATCGAACACTGAAGCTTTCTTT.

The V call is TRBV27, the J call TRBJ2-5; D gene ambiguous. The CDR3 is made up of 13 amino acids. Trimming removed 2 bases at V and 5 bases at J, with 9 bases between. Looked up from germline, CDR1 is MNHEY and CDR2 is SMNVEV (reference sequence). The CDR3 DNA reads as TGTGCCAGCAGTTTAACCCAATGGGAGACCCAGTACTTC. This gives the protein CASSLTQWETQYF.

This sequence joins TRBV27 and TRBJ2-5; D may correspond to TRBD1 or TRBD2 (5 bases each). Per the germline V gene, CDR1 is MNHEY and CDR2 is SMNVEV (reference sequence). The CDR3 is made up of 13 amino acids. V was shortened by 5 bases and J by 5 bases, with 12 bases between the two germline ends. The CDR3 DNA reads as TGTGCCAGCAGTCGGGGACCACGGGAGACCCAGTACTTC. It codes for CASSRGPRETQYF.

This chain connects TRBV4-1 to TRBJ1-1; D not resolved. From germline, CDR1 is MGHRA and CDR2 YSYEKL. Trimming stripped 3 bases from V and 8 bases from J, with 13 bases between. The CDR3 contains 13 residues. CDR3 sequence reads: CASSHVQDQEAFF. In nucleotides, the CDR3 is TGCGCCAGCAGCCATGTCCAGGACCAGGAAGCTTTCTTT.

In regard to this clone: Other DNA sequences in this specimen translate into the identical CDR3. This chain links TRBV28 with TRBJ1-1; 10 bases align to TRBD1. V dropped 2 bases and J dropped 1; count of bases not matched to a gene: 1. In germline, CDR1 is MDHEN, CDR2 SYDVKM. CDR3 size: 15 residues. The CDR3 nucleotides read TGTGCCAGCAGTTTAGGACAGGGGGGGAACACTGAAGCTTTCTTT. This gives the protein CASSLGQGGNTEAFF.

This clone has a single count. The chain employs TRBV7-9 and TRBJ2-1; TRBD2 might be the D (6 bases). Germline assignment: CDR1 SEHNR and CDR2 FQNEAQ (reference sequence). The germline V and J ends were trimmed by 6 bases and 6 bases, with 9 bases remaining between them. The CDR3 runs to 12 residues. DNA for the CDR3: TGTGCCAGCAGTTGGACTATCAATGAGCAGTTCTTC. It codes for CASSWTINEQFF.

The chain links TRBV2 to TRBJ1-4, with 8 nucleotides matching TRBD1. This CDR3 contains 14 residues. J lost 10 bases, V lost 3 bases, and 7 bases had no gene match. Germline V CDR1 and CDR2: SNHLY, FYNNEI. The chain's CDR3 is CASSDGQGIGKLFF. CDR3 nucleotides: TGTGCCAGCAGTGACGGACAGGGAATTGGAAAACTGTTTTTT.

V is TRBV18 and J is TRBJ1-3; D gene unclear. Germline CDR1 KGHSH, CDR2 LQKENI. V was cut by 0 bases and J by 4 bases, with 7 bases left in between. This CDR3 contains 14 residues. This chain's CDR3 is CASSPPVAGNTIYF. The CDR3 region has the DNA TGTGCCAGCTCACCACCAGTTGCCGGAAACACCATATATTTT.

V gene TRBV4-1 combines with J gene TRBJ2-1; D gene ambiguous. V gave up 4 bases and J gave up 6 bases, with 7 bases separating them. The CDR3 is 12 residues long. CDR1 is MGHRA, CDR2 YSYEKL, per germline. The DNA of the CDR3 is TGCGCCAGCAGCCCGCACTCCAATGAGCAGTTCTTC. It codes for CASSPHSNEQFF.

The chain employs TRBV5-5 and TRBJ2-7; D is undetermined. Germline V gene data show CDR1 as SGHKS and CDR2 as YYEKEE (reference sequence). This CDR3 comprises 14 residues. V lost 0 bases, J lost 3 bases, and 10 bases lay in between. CDR3 sequence (DNA): TGTGCCAGCAGCTTGGGGACCCTTTACTACGAGCAGTACTTC. Translated, it gives CASSLGTLYYEQYF. Full variable domain (remainder filled in from reference TRBV5-5 and TRBJ2-7): DAGVTQSPTHLIKTRGQQVTLRCSPISGHKSVSWYQQVLGQGPQFIFQYYEKEERGRGNFPDRFSARQFPNYSSELNVNALLLGDSALYLCASSLGTLYYEQYFGPGTRLTVT.

V gene TRBV19 combines with J gene TRBJ1-5; tentatively, D is TRBD1 (5 bases). Germline V lookup: CDR1 LNHDA, CDR2 SQIVND (reference sequence). This CDR3 spans 17 amino acids. The V and J ends lost 6 bases and 0 bases respectively, with 18 bases between them. The CDR3 DNA sequence: TGTGCCAGTAGCCTCGTCAGGGAAGCCTATAGCAATCAGCCCCAGCATTTT. Residues: CASSLVREAYSNQPQHF.

This clone has just one count. V usage is TRBV5-4 and J usage is TRBJ1-4; the D gene is possibly TRBD1 (6 bases). Germline CDR1 reads SGHNT; CDR2 reads YYREEE (reference sequence). The CDR3 consists of 15 residues. V lost 4 bases, J lost 3 bases, and 13 bases lay in between. The CDR3 DNA sequence: TGTGCCAGCAGCCTGAGGGGGAGGGCTAATGAAAAACTGTTTTTT. It encodes CASSLRGRANEKLFF.

About this clone: No DNA is shown, since the ends of the CDR3 on it are uncertain; the CDR3 is the one TCRdb lists. The rearrangement links TRBV27 to TRBJ2-5; the table assigns TRBD2, which was not confirmed against the DNA. A total of 14 residues make up the CDR3, ends included. Germline V gives CDR1 MNHEY, CDR2 SMNVEV (reference sequence). The CDR3 sequence: CASSTSVSEETQYF.

The chain uses TRBV7-2 and TRBJ1-5; maybe TRBD1 (5 bases). V lost 1 base and J lost 6, with 10 bases in between. Germline V gives CDR1 SGHTA, CDR2 FQGNSA. This CDR3 comprises 14 residues. This CDR3 reads CASSLGAGSQPQHF. Here the CDR3 DNA reads TGTGCCAGCAGCTTAGGGGCAGGGAGTCAGCCCCAGCATTTT.

The J gene is TRBJ2-7, the V gene TRBV15, with 9 bases matching TRBD2. The CDR3 is 14 amino acids. Germline assignment: CDR1 LNHNV and CDR2 YYDKDF (reference sequence). V was pared by 0 bases and J by 7 bases, with 4 bases of the junction left unmatched. The CDR3 bases are TGTGCCACCAGCAGAGATAGCGGGAGAGGTGAGCAGTACTTC. Its translation is CATSRDSGRGEQYF.

The rearrangement links TRBV7-2 to TRBJ2-5, with TRBD1 matching 8 bases. V shed 3 bases and J 5 bases; nucleotides not matched to a gene: 11. The germline gives CDR1 SGHTA, CDR2 FQGNSA. The CDR3 totals 16 residues. CDR3 sequence (DNA): TGTGCCAGCAGCTTTCGATGGCAGGGGGCGTGGGAGACCCAGTACTTC. Protein product: CASSFRWQGAWETQYF.

The rearrangement links TRBV7-9 to TRBJ2-5; 9 bases are a match to TRBD1. The CDR3 spans 14 residues. Germline CDR1 reads SEHNR; CDR2 reads FQNEAQ (reference sequence). Trimming removed 5 bases from V and 4 bases from J; junction bases left unmatched: 5. The CDR3, as DNA: TGTGCCAGCAGCACGATGGGACAGGGAGAGACCCAGTACTTC. Translating it yields CASSTMGQGETQYF.

The chain employs TRBV4-1 and TRBJ1-2, with TRBD1 as a possible D gene (6 bases). V was pared by 0 bases and J by 3 bases, with 14 bases between. From germline, CDR1 is MGHRA and CDR2 YSYEKL. This CDR3 has 16 amino acids. CDR3 region: CASSQESGTSYYGYTF. In nucleotides, the CDR3 is TGCGCCAGCAGCCAAGAATCCGGGACAAGTTACTATGGCTACACCTTC.

V usage is TRBV27 and J usage is TRBJ2-4; D not resolved. CDR3 length: 15 amino acids. Deletions cut 5 bases from V and 8 bases from J, with 19 bases between. In germline, CDR1 is MNHEY, CDR2 SMNVEV (reference sequence). CDR3 DNA sequence: TGTGCCAGCAGTACCCGACTGGATTTAGACGACATTCAGTACTTC. It encodes CASSTRLDLDDIQYF.

The rearrangement uses TRBV19 and TRBJ2-1; 11 bases align to TRBD2. This CDR3 is 16 amino acids long. The germline gives CDR1 LNHDA, CDR2 SQIVND (reference sequence). The trim removed 1 base at V and 7 bases at J, leaving 6 bases unmatched. The chain's CDR3 is CASSIVSGLAENEQFF. CDR3 bases: TGTGCCAGTAGTATAGTCTCGGGACTAGCGGAGAATGAGCAGTTCTTC.

The chain is built from TRBV27 and TRBJ2-3; either TRBD1 or TRBD2 may fit D (5 bases each). Germline V gene sequence: CDR1 MNHEY, CDR2 SMNVEV (reference sequence). The CDR3 has 17 amino acids. V lost 6 bases and J 0 bases, leaving 19 bases between the germline ends. The CDR3 DNA reads TGTGCCAGCAGCCTTTCCTCGGGGCGCGGGAGCACAGATACGCAGTATTTT. Protein: CASSLSSGRGSTDTQYF.

The count of this clone is one. This chain uses TRBV6-5 with TRBJ2-4; D possibly corresponds to TRBD2 (5 bases). This CDR3 contains 13 residues. Trimming took 8 bases from V and 0 from J, leaving 8 bases between them. Germline V lookup: CDR1 MNHEY, CDR2 SVGAGI. The CDR3 DNA reads TGTGCCAGCGGAGGTCTAGCCAAAAACATTCAGTACTTC. It codes for CASGGLAKNIQYF.

This chain connects TRBV29-1 to TRBJ2-1; D gene ambiguous. Germline CDR1 SQVTM, CDR2 ANQGSEA. The CDR3 consists of 14 residues. Between the trimmed V and J ends, which lost 1 base and 0 bases, there was a span of 7 bases. The CDR3 nucleotides read TGCAGCGTTGAAGGTCTCGGCTCCTACAATGAGCAGTTCTTC. Its protein is CSVEGLGSYNEQFF.

This clone has only one observation. V usage is TRBV7-2 and J usage is TRBJ2-2; D is undetermined. Germline V lookup: CDR1 SGHTA, CDR2 FQGNSA. This CDR3 spans 11 amino acids. V lost 5 bases to trimming and J lost 10 bases, with 8 bases between them. The CDR3 here is CASSIFEELFF. The DNA for the CDR3 is TGTGCCAGCAGCATATTCGAGGAGCTGTTTTTT.